The rows below give T cell receptor beta chains drawn from one sample of a study of graft-versus-host responses after intestinal transplantation. Data came from immunoSEQ multiplex PCR; TCRdb stores just in-frame clones and leaves some out. The sample contains about 47,000 clones, roughly 96% of which appear only once. Their antigen targets remain unknown. Here the sequenced sample was unstimulated CD8+ T cells sorted from spleen or lymph node cells, taken before transplant. The receptors come from a human donor who was the organ donor for an intestinal transplant. Both conserved end residues are part of each CDR3. A D gene is named only where the DNA matches it firmly. The size of a clone is reported for some rows only, either as once, few or many, or as a class for expanded clones.

d_gene,abundance,v_gene,j_gene,CDR3aa,CDR3nt
.,.,TRBV9,TRBJ1-1,CASTRDGEAFF,TGTGCCAGCACCCGGGACGGTGAAGCTTTCTTT
.,.,TRBV4-1,TRBJ1-2,CASSRFGSRENYGYTF,TGCGCCAGCAGCCGCTTCGGATCTAGGGAGAACTATGGCTACACCTTC
TRBD2,.,TRBV10-1,TRBJ2-7,CASSESTSGAYEQYF,TGCGCCAGCAGTGAATCGACTAGCGGGGCATACGAGCAGTACTTC
.,.,TRBV14,TRBJ1-1,CASSQVMNTEAFF,TGTGCCAGCAGCCAAGTAATGAACACTGAAGCTTTCTTT
.,.,TRBV2,TRBJ2-4,CASSESGAKNIQYF,TGTGCCAGCAGTGAGTCGGGAGCCAAAAACATTCAGTACTTC
.,.,TRBV4-2,TRBJ2-7,CASSQNDAGQHF,TGTGCCAGCAGCCAAAATGACGCCGGACAGCACTTC
.,.,TRBV2,TRBJ2-7,CASSLTGSGNYEQYF,TGTGCCAGCAGCCTTACTGGGTCGGGAAACTACGAGCAGTACTTC
.,.,TRBV6-1,TRBJ2-7,CASSGGSSYEQYF,TGTGCCAGCTCAGGGGGGAGCTCCTACGAGCAGTACTTC
TRBD1,.,TRBV7-9,TRBJ1-2,CASSNTRTGTTNYGYTF,TGTGCCAGCAGCAACACCCGGACAGGGACTACTAACTATGGCTACACCTTC
TRBD1,.,TRBV6-6,TRBJ1-5,CASTDRGTGDQPQHF,TGTGCCAGCACCGACAGGGGAACCGGCGATCAGCCCCAGCATTTT
TRBD1,.,TRBV10-3,TRBJ1-1,CAISEPTGGHTEAFF,TGTGCCATCAGTGAGCCGACAGGGGGACACACTGAAGCTTTCTTT
TRBD1,.,TRBV5-1,TRBJ2-7,CASSSSGTGTYEQYF,TGCGCCAGCAGCTCCTCCGGGACAGGAACCTACGAGCAGTACTTC
TRBD2,.,TRBV13,TRBJ2-5,CASSLDSSGEQETQYF,TGTGCCAGCAGCTTAGACTCTAGCGGGGAACAAGAGACCCAGTACTTC
.,.,TRBV27,TRBJ2-7,CASSSRTYDEQYF,TGTGCCAGCAGTTCCAGAACCTATGACGAGCAGTACTTC
.,.,TRBV28,TRBJ1-5,CASSERGNNQPQHF,TGTGCCAGCAGCGAGAGAGGGAACAATCAGCCCCAGCATTTT
TRBD2,.,TRBV10-2,TRBJ2-3,CASSESKETSGGLSTDTQYF,TGCGCCAGCAGTGAGTCGAAGGAGACTAGCGGGGGGCTTAGCACAGATACGCAGTATTTT
TRBD2,.,TRBV7-8,TRBJ2-3,CASSLFGLASSTSTDTQYF,TGTGCCAGCAGCTTATTTGGACTAGCGTCGAGTACTAGCACAGATACGCAGTATTTT
.,few,TRBV2,TRBJ1-3,CASLRESSGNTIYF,TGTGCCAGCCTCAGGGAGTCCTCTGGAAACACCATATATTTT
.,.,TRBV9,TRBJ2-7,CASSSYPMGTPRGEQYF,TGTGCCAGCAGCTCATACCCGATGGGGACACCCCGGGGCGAGCAGTACTTC
TRBD1,.,TRBV7-9,TRBJ1-2,CASSPSEGQGVSYGYTF,TGTGCCAGCAGCCCAAGTGAGGGGCAGGGGGTTAGCTATGGCTACACCTTC
.,.,TRBV19,TRBJ2-1,CASSPWDFSNEQFF,TGTGCCAGTAGTCCATGGGACTTCAGCAATGAGCAGTTCTTC
.,.,TRBV6-5,TRBJ1-6,CASSPAISNSPLHF,TGTGCCAGCAGTCCTGCGATTTCTAATTCACCCCTCCACTTT
.,.,TRBV11-3,TRBJ1-1,CASTPTDRLLHTEAFF,TGTGCCAGCACCCCTACGGACAGACTTCTCCACACTGAAGCTTTCTTT
.,.,TRBV7-2,TRBJ2-2,CASSLVGATGELFF,TGTGCCAGCAGCTTAGTGGGTGCCACCGGGGAGCTGTTTTTT
TRBD1,.,TRBV5-4,TRBJ1-1,CASSLAQGANEAFF,TGTGCCAGCAGCTTGGCACAGGGGGCGAACGAAGCTTTCTTT
TRBD1,.,TRBV28,TRBJ1-4,CASIRDRNEKLFF,TGTGCCAGCATCCGGGACAGGAATGAAAAACTGTTTTTT
.,.,TRBV5-1,TRBJ2-7,CASSLAALPNEQYF,TGCGCCAGCAGCTTGGCTGCGCTCCCCAACGAGCAGTACTTC
.,once,TRBV7-9,TRBJ2-7,CASSLDPDRDYEQYF,TGTGCCAGCAGCTTAGACCCGGACAGAGACTACGAGCAGTACTTC
.,.,TRBV7-8,TRBJ2-1,CASSLGVHEQFF,TGTGCCAGCAGCTTAGGAGTCCATGAGCAGTTCTTC
.,.,TRBV10-1,TRBJ2-7,CASSESAGSASSEQYF,TGCGCCAGCAGTGAGTCAGCAGGGTCGGCCTCGAGCGAGCAGTACTTC
.,.,TRBV19,TRBJ2-1,CASSIGGLGDEQFF,TGTGCCAGTAGTATAGGAGGCTTAGGCGATGAGCAGTTCTTC
.,.,TRBV27,TRBJ2-5,CASSLYARETQYF,TGTGCCAGCAGTTTATACGCTCGGGAGACCCAGTACTTC
.,.,TRBV11-2,TRBJ2-7,CASSFSGGVGNQGPEQYF,TGTGCCAGCAGCTTTAGTGGGGGAGTTGGGAACCAGGGCCCCGAGCAGTACTTC
TRBD2,.,TRBV4-1,TRBJ2-5,CASSQDPLAGFQETQYF,TGCGCCAGCAGCCAAGATCCGCTAGCGGGGTTCCAAGAGACCCAGTACTTC
.,.,TRBV11-3,TRBJ1-2,CASSLGMRTDPYGYTF,TGTGCCAGCAGCTTAGGGATGAGGACAGACCCCTATGGCTACACCTTC
TRBD1,.,TRBV9,TRBJ2-1,CASSASGTAYNEQFF,TGTGCCAGCAGCGCTTCCGGGACAGCTTACAATGAGCAGTTCTTC
.,.,TRBV14,TRBJ2-2,CASSQDGIGSGELFF,TGTGCCAGCAGCCAAGATGGAATAGGGTCCGGGGAGCTGTTTTTT
.,.,TRBV7-9,TRBJ2-1,CASRPDPGRSYNEQFF,TGTGCCAGCAGGCCGGACCCTGGTAGGTCCTACAATGAGCAGTTCTTC
.,.,TRBV28,TRBJ1-2,CASSLRGGHSNYGYTF,TGTGCCAGCAGTTTACGAGGGGGACACTCAAACTATGGCTACACCTTC
TRBD1,.,TRBV2,TRBJ1-4,CASSGHPGQGLLSANEKLFF,TGTGCCAGCAGTGGACACCCGGGACAGGGACTTCTTTCGGCTAATGAAAAACTGTTTTTT